This entry lists 17 T cell receptor beta chains sequenced from one sample in a study of shared clonotypes between healthy human individuals. CD8 cells regarded as naive lacked CD45RO, were positively chosen for CCR7, and omitted terminally differentiated effector memory CD45RA+ cells. TCRdb's table, derived via immunoSEQ multiplex PCR, lists solely in-frame clones and lacks some. The sample records hundreds of thousands of clones, 85% to 95% being singletons. The sample taken for sequencing was naive CD8+ T cells sorted from blood. Every receptor here comes from a woman in her 30s in good health.

This clone was counted only a few times. J is TRBJ1-2 and V is TRBV19; D ambiguous. This CDR3 has 11 residues. The germline CDR1 and CDR2 sequences are LNHDA and SQIVND (reference sequence). The germline V and J ends were trimmed by 4 bases and 7 bases, with 7 bases remaining between them. DNA of the CDR3: TGTGCCAGTAGTAGGAACGTTGGCTACACCTTC. This gives the protein CASSRNVGYTF.

The chain carries TRBV19 and TRBJ2-7; tentative D call: TRBD1 (6 bases). Looked up from germline, CDR1 is LNHDA and CDR2 is SQIVND (reference sequence). Deletions cut 6 bases from V and 7 bases from J, with 22 bases between. The CDR3 has 15 amino acids. CDR3: CASRLMWDTSLEQYF. In DNA form, the CDR3 reads TGTGCCAGTAGACTAATGTGGGACACCTCCTTGGAGCAGTACTTC.

Turning to this clone: Other DNA sequences in the same sample also yield this CDR3. The chain is built from TRBV2 and TRBJ1-5; no definite D call. V was cut by 3 bases and J by 1 base, with 7 bases left in between. This CDR3 is 14 amino acids long. Germline assignment: CDR1 SNHLY and CDR2 FYNNEI. The CDR3 is CASSDAQSNQPQHF. In DNA, the CDR3 is TGTGCCAGCAGTGACGCCCAAAGCAATCAGCCCCAGCATTTT.

About this clone itself: The germline gene is not matched at one end of the junction; a read error may be the cause. The chain links TRBV7-8 to TRBJ2-2; 7 positions match TRBD1. Germline CDR1 and CDR2: SGHVS and FQNEAQ. The CDR3 has 18 amino acids. CDR3 sequence: CASSLIMGSTGNIGELFF. CDR3 nucleotide sequence: TGTGCCAGCAGCTTAATTATGGGTTCGACAGGGAACATCGGGGAGCTGTTTTTT.

The chain combines TRBV30 with TRBJ2-3; a weak D match, TRBD2 (6 bases). This CDR3 has 16 amino acids. The germline gives CDR1 GTSNPN, CDR2 SVGIG (reference sequence). Trimming removed 0 bases at V and 8 bases at J, with 21 bases between. CDR3: CAWSVPGDEIGGTQYF. The CDR3 DNA sequence: TGTGCCTGGAGTGTACCTGGCGATGAGATCGGGGGTACGCAGTATTTT. The full variable domain, completed using reference TRBV30 and TRBJ2-3, is SQTIHQWPATLVQPVGSPLSLECTVEGTSNPNLYWYRQAAGRGLQLLFYSVGIGQISSEVPQNLSASRPQDRQFILSSKKLLLSDSGFYLCAWSVPGDEIGGTQYFGPGTRLTVL.

The chain is built from TRBV7-2 and TRBJ2-5; D gene unclear. The CDR3 loop spans 15 amino acids. V lost 5 bases, J lost 5 bases, and 18 bases lay in between. From germline, CDR1 is SGHTA and CDR2 FQGNSA. CDR3 DNA: TGTGCCAGCAGCCCCCGGGTAGCTATCCGGGAGACCCAGTACTTC. As protein: CASSPRVAIRETQYF.

DNA of the CDR3: TGTGCCGTCGGGACAGGGGCCCCGACACCTTATGGCTACACCTTC. Its protein is CAVGTGAPTPYGYTF. The chain uses TRBV10-3 and TRBJ1-2, with 10 bases that match TRBD1. Germline V CDR1 and CDR2: ENHRY, SYGVKD. Trimming took 11 bases from V and 5 from J; bases not matched to a gene: 14. The CDR3 runs 15 residues.

The chain combines TRBV28 with TRBJ2-3; D may match TRBD1 or TRBD2 (5 bases each). Germline values: CDR1 MDHEN, CDR2 SYDVKM. This CDR3 region has 14 residues. Trimming removed 7 bases from V and 2 bases from J, with 13 bases in between. The CDR3 DNA reads as TGTGCCAGCAAGGAAGAGGGGACCACAGATACGCAGTATTTT. It translates to CASKEEGTTDTQYF.

This clone showed up just a few times. V is TRBV6-5 and J is TRBJ2-2; 10 bases align to TRBD1. The CDR3 spans 14 residues. The trim removed 8 bases at V and 1 base at J, leaving 1 base unmatched. Per germline, CDR1 MNHEY and CDR2 SVGAGI. The CDR3 nucleotides are TGTGCCAGCGGGGACAGGGGGAACACCGGGGAGCTGTTTTTT. This gives the protein CASGDRGNTGELFF.

This clone was observed a single time. The chain is built from TRBV4-2 and TRBJ2-7; unclear D gene. V was shortened by 1 base and J by 5 bases, with 18 bases between the two germline ends. There are 16 residues in the CDR3. CDR1 LGHNA and CDR2 YNFKEQ come from the germline V gene. This chain's CDR3 is CASSQVMGPSPHEQYF. CDR3 nucleotide sequence: TGTGCCAGCAGCCAAGTTATGGGTCCTTCTCCCCACGAGCAGTACTTC.

V and J are TRBV11-2 and TRBJ1-4; 12 bases line up with TRBD1. Trimming took 1 base from V and 5 from J; bases not matched to a gene: 2. CDR1 and CDR2 (germline): SGHAT, FQNNGV. This CDR3 has 16 amino acids. The CDR3 DNA sequence: TGTGCCAGCAGCTTAGGGGACAGGGGGCTCAATGAAAAACTGTTTTTT. It translates to CASSLGDRGLNEKLFF.

This chain links TRBV27 with TRBJ2-7, with D maybe TRBD2 (6 bases). Germline CDR1 reads MNHEY; CDR2 reads SMNVEV (reference sequence). There are 14 residues in the CDR3. The V gene lost 9 bases and the J gene lost 7 bases, with 22 bases spanning the gap. In nucleotides, the CDR3 is TGTGCCAGTAGACTCTCTAGGACCCGGGGGGAGCAGTACTTC. Protein product: CASRLSRTRGEQYF.

The chain links TRBV4-1 to TRBJ1-1; D remains unclear. The CDR3 totals 16 residues. CDR1 and CDR2 from the germline V gene are MGHRA and YSYEKL. Trimming took 0 bases from V and 3 from J, leaving 14 bases between them. The CDR3 protein is CASSQEPAGWDTEAFF. The CDR3 nucleotides are TGCGCCAGCAGCCAAGAGCCAGCGGGGTGGGACACTGAAGCTTTCTTT.

V and J are TRBV27 and TRBJ2-1; 10 bases agree with TRBD1. This CDR3 has 14 residues. Germline V gene sequence: CDR1 MNHEY, CDR2 SMNVEV (reference sequence). The ends lost 5 bases at V and 9 bases at J; junction bases unmatched: 7. The CDR3 loop is CASSPGQGLAEQFF. The CDR3 DNA is TGTGCCAGCAGTCCGGGACAGGGGTTGGCTGAGCAGTTCTTC.

V usage is TRBV6-5 and J usage is TRBJ2-7; no definite D call. The CDR3 runs 15 residues. Germline CDR1 reads MNHEY; CDR2 reads SVGAGI. With 2 bases removed from V and 2 bases from J, the gap between germline ends came to 13 bases. For the CDR3, the DNA is TGTGCCAGCAGTTACGATAAGGGAACCCCCTACGAGCAGTACTTC. It translates to CASSYDKGTPYEQYF.

CDR3 sequence reads: CASSPIESNFYEQYF. The DNA of the CDR3 is TGTGCCAGCAGCCCAATCGAGAGCAACTTTTACGAGCAGTACTTC. The chain has TRBV7-9 and TRBJ2-5; D gene ambiguous. The J call may be mistaken, given a closer DNA end match to TRBJ2-7. CDR3 length equals 15 residues. In germline, CDR1 is SEHNR, CDR2 FQNEAQ (reference sequence).

This rearrangement joins TRBV29-1 to TRBJ2-5; D perhaps matches TRBD2 (6 bases). The CDR3 is 15 residues long. The V gene's germline CDR1 is SQVTM and CDR2 ANQGSEA. V lost 6 bases and J lost 1, with 18 bases in between. The CDR3 is CSVLRGIRRQETQYF. Written as DNA, the CDR3 is TGCAGCGTCTTACGGGGGATTCGCCGCCAAGAGACCCAGTACTTC.